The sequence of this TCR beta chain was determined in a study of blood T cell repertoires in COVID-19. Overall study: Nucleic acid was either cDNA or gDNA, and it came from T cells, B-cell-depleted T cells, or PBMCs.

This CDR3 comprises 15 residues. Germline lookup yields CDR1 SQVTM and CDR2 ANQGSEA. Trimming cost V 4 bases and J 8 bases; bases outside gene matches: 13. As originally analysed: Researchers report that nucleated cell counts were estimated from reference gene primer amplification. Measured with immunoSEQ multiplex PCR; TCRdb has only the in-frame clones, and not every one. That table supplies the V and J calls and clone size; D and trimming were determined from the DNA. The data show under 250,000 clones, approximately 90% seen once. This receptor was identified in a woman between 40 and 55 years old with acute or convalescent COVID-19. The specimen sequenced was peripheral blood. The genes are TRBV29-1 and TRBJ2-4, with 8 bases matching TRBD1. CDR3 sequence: CSVGMQGASWDIQYF. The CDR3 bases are TGCAGCGTTGGGATGCAGGGGGCTTCTTGGGACATTCAGTACTTC.